This TCR beta chain was recovered during a study of CD8 T cells in ankylosing spondylitis. The study's findings and limits: CD8+ disease-linked clones were present at relatively low frequencies in blood.

Construction of TCR beta libraries was performed using quantitative 5'-RACE with molecular barcodes. TCRdb independently ran MiXCR on the 5' RACE reads; one entry per CDR3 protein. The repertoire holds about 300,000 distinct CDR3 sequences, with roughly 10% as singletons. This clonotype was detected only a few times. Antigen unknown. What was sequenced was blood, either unsorted or a sorted T cell fraction (not recorded which). The source of this sequence is a female donor with ankylosing spondylitis or in good health (not recorded which).

CDR3 region: CSAVPSGGTDTQYF. The CDR3 DNA reads as TGCAGTGCCGTTCCTAGCGGGGGCACAGATACGCAGTATTTT. The rearrangement joins TRBV20-1 to TRBJ2-3; 9 bases are a match to TRBD2. The CDR3 extends over 14 amino acids. Germline CDR1 and CDR2: DFQATT and SNEGSKA (reference sequence). Unmatched junction bases numbered 5, after V lost 6 bases and J lost 1 base.